Described below is a single TCR beta chain sequence and its context. V shed 4 bases, J shed 6 bases, and the junction held 6 bases outside the gene matches. This CDR3 is 14 amino acids long. Germline V lookup: CDR1 KGHSH, CDR2 LQKENI. This specimen belongs to a study of tumour-infiltrating T cells in Burkitt lymphoma. Study information: Overall and progression-free survival were predicted by productive clonality.

The protocol was immunoSEQ multiplex PCR, while the TCRdb copy is restricted to in-frame clones and leaves out a portion. The sample shows 14,000 or so clones, 30% of them seen only once. This clonotype was obtained from a human donor with diffuse large B-cell lymphoma. The chain joins TRBV18 to TRBJ1-1, with 9 bases that match TRBD1. The material sequenced was tumor tissue. Here the CDR3 DNA reads TGTGCCAGCTCACAGGGACAGGGATTTTCTGAAGCTTTCTTT. Translation: CASSQGQGFSEAFF.